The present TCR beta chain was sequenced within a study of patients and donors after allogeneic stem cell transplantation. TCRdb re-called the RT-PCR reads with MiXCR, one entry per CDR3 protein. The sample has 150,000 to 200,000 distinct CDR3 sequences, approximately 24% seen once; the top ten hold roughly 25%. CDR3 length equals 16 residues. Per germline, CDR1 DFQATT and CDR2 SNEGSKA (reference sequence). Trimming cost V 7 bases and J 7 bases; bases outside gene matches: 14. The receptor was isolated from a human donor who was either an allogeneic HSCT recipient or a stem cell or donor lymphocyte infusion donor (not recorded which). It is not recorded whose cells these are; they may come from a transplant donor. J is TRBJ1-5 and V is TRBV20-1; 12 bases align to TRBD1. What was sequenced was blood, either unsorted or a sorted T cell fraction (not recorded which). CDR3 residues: CSVLIAGTGGRQPQHF. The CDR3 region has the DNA TGCAGTGTCCTCATCGCCGGGACAGGGGGCAGACAGCCCCAGCATTTT.